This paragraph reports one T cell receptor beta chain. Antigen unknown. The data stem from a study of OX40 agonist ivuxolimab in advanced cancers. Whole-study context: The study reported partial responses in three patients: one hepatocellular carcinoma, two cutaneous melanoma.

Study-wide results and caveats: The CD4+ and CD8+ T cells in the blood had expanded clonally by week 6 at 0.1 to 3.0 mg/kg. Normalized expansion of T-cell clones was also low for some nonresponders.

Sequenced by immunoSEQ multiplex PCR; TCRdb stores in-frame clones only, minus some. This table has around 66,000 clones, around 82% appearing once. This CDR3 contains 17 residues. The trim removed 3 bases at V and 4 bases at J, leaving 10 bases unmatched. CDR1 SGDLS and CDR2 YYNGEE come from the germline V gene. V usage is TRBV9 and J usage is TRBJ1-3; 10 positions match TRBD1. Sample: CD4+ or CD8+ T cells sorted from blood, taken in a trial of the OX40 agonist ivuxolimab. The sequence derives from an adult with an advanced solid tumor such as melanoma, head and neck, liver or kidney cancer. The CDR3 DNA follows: TGTGCCAGCAGCGCGAACCGGGACAGGGGTACCGGAAACACCATATATTTT. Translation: CASSANRDRGTGNTIYF.